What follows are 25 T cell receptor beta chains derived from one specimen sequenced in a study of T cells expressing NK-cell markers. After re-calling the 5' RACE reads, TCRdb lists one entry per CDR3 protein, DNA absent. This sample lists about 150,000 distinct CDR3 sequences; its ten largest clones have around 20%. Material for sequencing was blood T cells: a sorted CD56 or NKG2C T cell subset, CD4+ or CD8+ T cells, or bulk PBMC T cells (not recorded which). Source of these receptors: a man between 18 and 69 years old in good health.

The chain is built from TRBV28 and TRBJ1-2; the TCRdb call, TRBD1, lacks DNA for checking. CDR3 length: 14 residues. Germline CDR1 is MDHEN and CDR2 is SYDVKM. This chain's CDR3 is CASSRGGDLYGYTF.

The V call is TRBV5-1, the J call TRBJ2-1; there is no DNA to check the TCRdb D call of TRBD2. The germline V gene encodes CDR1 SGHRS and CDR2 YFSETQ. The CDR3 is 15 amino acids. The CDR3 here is CASSLTSGGGYEQFF.

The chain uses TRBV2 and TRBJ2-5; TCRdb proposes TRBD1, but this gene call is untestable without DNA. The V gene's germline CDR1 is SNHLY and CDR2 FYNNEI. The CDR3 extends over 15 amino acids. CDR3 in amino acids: CASSGDSLSSETQYF.

The CDR3 here is CASSLEAGANSPLHF. J is TRBJ1-6 and V is TRBV7-9; lacking DNA, the TRBD1 call made by TCRdb goes unchecked. This CDR3 comprises 15 residues. The germline V gene encodes CDR1 SEHNR and CDR2 FQNEAQ (reference sequence).

CDR3 sequence reads: CASSGTSGGFNTQYF. The chain has TRBV2 and TRBJ2-3; the TCRdb D gene call, TRBD2, has no DNA to confirm it. In germline, CDR1 is SNHLY, CDR2 FYNNEI. CDR3 length: 15 residues.

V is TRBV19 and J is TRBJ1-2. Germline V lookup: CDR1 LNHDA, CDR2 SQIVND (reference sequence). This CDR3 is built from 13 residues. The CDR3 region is CASTTHVNYGYTF.

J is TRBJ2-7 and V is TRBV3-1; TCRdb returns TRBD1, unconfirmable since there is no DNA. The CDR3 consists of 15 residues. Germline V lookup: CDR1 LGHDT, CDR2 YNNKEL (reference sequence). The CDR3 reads CASSQARVGSYEQYF.

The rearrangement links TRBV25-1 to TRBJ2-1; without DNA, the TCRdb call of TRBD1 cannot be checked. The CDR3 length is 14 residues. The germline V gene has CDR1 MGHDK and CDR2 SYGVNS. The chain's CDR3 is CASSEPTGGDEQFF.

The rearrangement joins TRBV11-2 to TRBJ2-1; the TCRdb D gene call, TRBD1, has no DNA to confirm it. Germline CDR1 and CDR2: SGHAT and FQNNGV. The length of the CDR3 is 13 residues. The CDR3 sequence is CASVPGGAGEQFF.

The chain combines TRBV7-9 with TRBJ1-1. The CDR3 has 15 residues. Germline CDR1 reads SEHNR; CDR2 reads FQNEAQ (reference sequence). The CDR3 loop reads CASSWAEGMNTEAFF. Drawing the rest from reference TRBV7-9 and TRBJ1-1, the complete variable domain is DTGVSQNPRHKITKRGQNVTFRCDPISEHNRLYWYRQTLGQGPEFLTYFQNEAQLEKSRLLSDRFSAERPKGSFSTLEIQRTEQGDSAMYLCASSWAEGMNTEAFFGQGTRLTVV.

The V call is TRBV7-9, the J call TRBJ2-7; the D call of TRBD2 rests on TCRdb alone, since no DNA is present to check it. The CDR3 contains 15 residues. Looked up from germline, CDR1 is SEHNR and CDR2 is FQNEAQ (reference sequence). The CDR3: CASSHEGLAGYEQYF.

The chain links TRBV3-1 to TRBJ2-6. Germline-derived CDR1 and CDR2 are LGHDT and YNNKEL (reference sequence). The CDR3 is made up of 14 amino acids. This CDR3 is CASSQVTGANVLTF.

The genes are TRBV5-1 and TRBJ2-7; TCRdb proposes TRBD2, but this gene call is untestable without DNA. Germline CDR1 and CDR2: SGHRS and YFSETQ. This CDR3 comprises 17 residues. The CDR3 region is CASSLAARPTLRDEQYF.

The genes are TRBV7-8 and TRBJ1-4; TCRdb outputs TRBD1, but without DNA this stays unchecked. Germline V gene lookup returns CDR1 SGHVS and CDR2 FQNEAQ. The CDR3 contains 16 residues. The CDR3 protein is CASSSLQGEANEKLFF. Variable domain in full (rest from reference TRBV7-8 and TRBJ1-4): GAGVSQSPRYKVAKRGQDVALRCDPISGHVSLFWYQQALGQGPEFLTYFQNEAQLDKSGLPSDRFFAERPEGSVSTLKIQRTQQEDSAVYLCASSSLQGEANEKLFFGSGTQLSVL.

CDR3: CSVVPMTSTDTQYF. This chain links TRBV29-1 with TRBJ2-3. Germline loops: CDR1 SQVTM, CDR2 ANQGSEA. The CDR3 has 14 amino acids.

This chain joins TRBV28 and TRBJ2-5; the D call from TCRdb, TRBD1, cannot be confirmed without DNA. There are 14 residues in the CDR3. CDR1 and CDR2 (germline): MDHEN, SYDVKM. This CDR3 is CASTEDREQETQYF.

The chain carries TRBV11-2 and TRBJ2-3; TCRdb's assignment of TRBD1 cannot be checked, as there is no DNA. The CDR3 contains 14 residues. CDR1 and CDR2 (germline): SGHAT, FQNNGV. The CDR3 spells CASTDPGGSDTQYF.

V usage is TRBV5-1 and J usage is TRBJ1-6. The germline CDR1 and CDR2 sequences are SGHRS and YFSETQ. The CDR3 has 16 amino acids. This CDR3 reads CASSSTLSSYNSPLHF.

CDR3 loop: CASSIYGGGMQPQHF. The chain uses TRBV19 and TRBJ1-5; the TRBD1 assignment by TCRdb is unverifiable without DNA. Germline values: CDR1 LNHDA, CDR2 SQIVND (reference sequence). The CDR3 is 15 residues long.

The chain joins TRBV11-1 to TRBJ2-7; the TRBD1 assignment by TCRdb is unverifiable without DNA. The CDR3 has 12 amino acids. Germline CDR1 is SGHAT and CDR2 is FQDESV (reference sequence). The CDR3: CASSTRGYEQYF.

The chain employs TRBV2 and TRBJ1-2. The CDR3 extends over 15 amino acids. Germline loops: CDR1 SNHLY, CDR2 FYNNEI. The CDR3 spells CASSEQVKANYGYTF. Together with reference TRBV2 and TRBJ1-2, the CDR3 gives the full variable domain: EPEVTQTPSHQVTQMGQEVILRCVPISNHLYFYWYRQILGQKVEFLVSFYNNEISEKSEIFDDQFSVERPDGSNFTLKIRSTKLEDSAMYFCASSEQVKANYGYTFGSGTRLTVV.

The CDR3 here is CASSYRGGTYEQYF. J is TRBJ2-7 and V is TRBV5-4; there is no DNA to check the TCRdb D call of TRBD1. The length of the CDR3 is 14 residues. CDR1 is SGHNT, CDR2 YYREEE, per germline (reference sequence).

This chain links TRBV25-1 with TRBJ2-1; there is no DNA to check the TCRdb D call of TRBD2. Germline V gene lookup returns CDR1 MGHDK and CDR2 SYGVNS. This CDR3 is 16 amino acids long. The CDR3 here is CASSEEAGTSSNEQFF.

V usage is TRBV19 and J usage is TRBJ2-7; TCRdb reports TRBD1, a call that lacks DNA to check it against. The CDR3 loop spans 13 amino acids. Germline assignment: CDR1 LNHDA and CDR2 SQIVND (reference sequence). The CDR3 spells CASAQGGTYEQYF. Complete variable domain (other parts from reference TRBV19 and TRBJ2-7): DGGITQSPKYLFRKEGQNVTLSCEQNLNHDAMYWYRQDPGQGLRLIYYSQIVNDFQKGDIAEGYSVSREKKESFPLTVTSAQKNPTAFYLCASAQGGTYEQYFGPGTRLTVT.

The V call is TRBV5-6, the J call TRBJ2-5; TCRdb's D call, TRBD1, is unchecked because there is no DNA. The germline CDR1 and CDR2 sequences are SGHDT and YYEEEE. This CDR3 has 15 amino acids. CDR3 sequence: CASSLLTGGIETQYF.